These T cell receptor beta chains were read from a single sample in a study of T cell repertoires in cytomegalovirus infection. No antigen has been identified for these receptors. Using its own MiXCR run on the reads, TCRdb lists one record per CDR3 protein. The repertoire holds some 350,000 distinct CDR3 sequences, with around a third as singletons. The sample consisted of cultured PBMCs, taken from culture after CMV antigen stimulation. These receptors all stem from a human donor in good health (CMV status not recorded). Some clones in this sample may be carry-over from other donors' samples. The CDR3 runs from the conserved cysteine through the conserved F or W. D genes are given only for firm matches. Not every row has a clone size; where given, it reads once, few, many or a size class.

J,D,V,length,size,CDR3,DNA
TRBJ2-3,TRBD2,TRBV11-2,18,few,CASSRGLAGGIHTDTQYF,TGTGCCAGCAGTCGGGGACTAGCGGGAGGGATTCACACAGATACGCAGTATTTT
TRBJ2-1,NA,TRBV19,16,few,CASSISAAGLSNEQFF,TGTGCCAGTAGTATCTCGGCGGCAGGGCTTTCCAATGAGCAGTTCTTC
TRBJ2-5,NA,TRBV7-2,13,NA,CASSPGPSLEQYF,TGTGCCAGCAGCCCCGGGCCCTCCCTGGAACAGTACTTC
TRBJ2-4,NA,TRBV7-2,19,few,CASSLPPWRGGLAKNIQYF,TGTGCCAGCAGCTTGCCCCCTTGGCGGGGCGGGTTGGCCAAAAACATTCAGTACTTC
TRBJ1-4,TRBD1,TRBV6-1,14,NA,CASRRDRGGEKLFF,TGTGCCAGCCGGAGAGACAGGGGTGGTGAAAAACTGTTTTTT
TRBJ2-1,NA,TRBV4-1,13,few,CASSQAYETEQFF,TGCGCCAGCAGCCAAGCTTACGAAACCGAGCAGTTCTTC
TRBJ2-3,NA,TRBV6-1,14,few,CASIGGRSADTQYF,TGTGCCAGCATTGGGGGGCGATCCGCAGATACGCAGTATTTT
TRBJ1-5,TRBD1,TRBV12-3/TRBV12-4,14,few,CASRLGQGLQPQHF,TGTGCCAGCAGGTTAGGACAGGGGCTTCAGCCCCAGCATTTT
TRBJ2-3,TRBD2,TRBV28,17,few,CASSPGLAVDSTDTQYF,TGTGCCAGCAGTCCGGGACTAGCGGTAGATAGCACAGATACGCAGTATTTT
TRBJ2-5,NA,TRBV7-9,15,few,CASTPTVAAAETQYF,TGTGCCAGCACCCCAACTGTGGCAGCGGCGGAGACCCAGTACTTC
TRBJ2-7,NA,TRBV11-2,15,NA,CASSLVSRLAYEQYF,TGTGCCAGCAGCTTAGTTTCACGGCTAGCCTACGAGCAGTACTTC
TRBJ2-1,TRBD2,TRBV5-1,15,many,CASSSGLAGGNEQFF,TGCGCCAGCAGCTCGGGACTAGCGGGAGGCAATGAGCAGTTCTTC
TRBJ2-3,TRBD2,TRBV7-6,16,NA,CASSILAETYTDTQYF,TGTGCCAGCAGCATACTAGCGGAAACATACACAGATACGCAGTATTTT
TRBJ2-3,TRBD2,TRBV28,14,many,CASSTLAGTDTQYF,TGTGCCAGCAGTACACTAGCGGGAACAGATACGCAGTATTTT
TRBJ1-4,NA,TRBV6-5,17,NA,CASSSFPNRVWGEKLFF,TGTGCCAGCAGTTCCTTTCCCAACAGGGTATGGGGTGAAAAACTGTTTTTT
TRBJ2-1,TRBD1,TRBV19,15,few,CASSRDRVIYNEQFF,TGTGCCAGTAGTAGGGACAGGGTTATATACAATGAGCAGTTCTTC
TRBJ2-1,NA,TRBV7-3,13,once,CASSLLTGNEQFF,TGTGCCAGCAGCTTATTGACGGGAAATGAGCAGTTCTTC
TRBJ2-1,NA,TRBV6-1,13,NA,CASSVQGRYEQFF,TGTGCCAGCAGTGTACAGGGACGATATGAGCAGTTCTTC
TRBJ1-2,NA,TRBV19,13,few,CASMGGYVYGYTF,TGTGCCAGTATGGGAGGATACGTCTATGGCTACACCTTC
TRBJ1-1,TRBD1,TRBV27,16,few,CASSRDRGSPNTEAFF,TGTGCCAGCAGTAGGGACAGGGGTTCCCCGAACACTGAAGCTTTCTTT
TRBJ2-3,TRBD2,TRBV14,15,NA,CASSQLAGNTDTQYF,TGTGCCAGCAGCCAACTAGCGGGAAACACAGATACGCAGTATTTT
TRBJ2-2,NA,TRBV5-1,15,NA,CASSLLQTNTGELFF,TGCGCCAGCAGCTTGTTACAGACGAACACCGGGGAGCTGTTTTTT
TRBJ2-3,TRBD1,TRBV7-9,15,few,CASRTGQTPGDTQYF,TGTGCCAGCAGGACGGGACAGACCCCGGGGGATACGCAGTATTTT
TRBJ2-1,TRBD2,TRBV7-9,20,few,CASSLDDGSLAGKIYNEQFF,TGTGCCAGCAGCTTAGATGACGGTTCACTAGCGGGAAAAATCTACAATGAGCAGTTCTTC
TRBJ2-3,NA,TRBV11-2,13,NA,CASTLGGGDTQYF,TGTGCCAGCACTCTAGGGGGGGGGGATACGCAGTATTTT
TRBJ1-1,NA,TRBV12-3/TRBV12-4,11,many,CASSSNTEAFF,TGTGCCAGCAGTTCGAACACTGAAGCTTTCTTT
TRBJ2-1,NA,TRBV7-2,13,NA,CASSLGVWNEQFF,TGTGCCAGCAGCTTGGGGGTTTGGAATGAGCAGTTCTTC
TRBJ2-3,NA,TRBV18,16,NA,CASSPRSFGGADTQYF,TGTGCCAGCTCACCACGGTCCTTCGGGGGCGCGGATACGCAGTATTTT
TRBJ2-7,TRBD1,TRBV29-1,12,few,CSVRDSQYEQYF,TGCAGCGTCCGGGACAGCCAATACGAGCAGTACTTC
TRBJ1-3,NA,TRBV29-1,14,NA,CSVEYRHSGNTIYF,TGCAGCGTTGAATACAGACACTCTGGAAACACCATATATTTT
TRBJ1-5,TRBD1,TRBV6-6,17,few,CASSYQTGQGVSQPQHF,TGTGCCAGCAGTTACCAGACTGGACAGGGGGTGAGTCAGCCCCAGCATTTT
TRBJ2-5,NA,TRBV7-2,13,few,CASSPGPRETQYF,TGTGCCAGCAGCCCAGGGCCACGAGAGACCCAGTACTTC
TRBJ2-7,TRBD2,TRBV19,15,NA,CASSGLAGGNYEQYF,TGTGCCAGTAGTGGACTAGCGGGAGGGAACTACGAGCAGTACTTC
TRBJ1-2,NA,TRBV28,16,NA,CASTIGDRRPNYGYTF,TGTGCCAGCACCATTGGTGACAGACGGCCTAACTATGGCTACACCTTC
TRBJ2-3,NA,TRBV7-7,16,NA,CASSLTGPNRTDTQYF,TGTGCCAGCAGCCTTACAGGGCCCAACCGCACAGATACGCAGTATTTT
TRBJ2-3,TRBD2,TRBV7-8,14,few,CASSPRAGADTQYF,TGTGCCAGCAGCCCTAGGGCGGGAGCAGATACGCAGTATTTT
TRBJ1-3,NA,TRBV28,15,few,CASRYPDRRGNTIYF,TGTGCCAGCAGGTACCCTGACAGGAGAGGAAACACCATATATTTT
TRBJ1-6,TRBD1,TRBV10-3,17,many,CAISDRDRPSYNSPLHF,TGTGCCATCAGTGACCGGGACAGGCCGTCTTATAATTCACCCCTCCACTTT